Below, 16 T cell receptor beta chains from the same sample are listed, as sequenced in a study of blood T cell repertoires in COVID-19. Profiling relied on immunoSEQ multiplex PCR, and the TCRdb table lists in-frame clones only, not all of them. The table includes 68,000 or so clones, around 84% detected once. Sample: peripheral blood. All receptors come from a man in his fifties with acute or convalescent COVID-19.

The chain links TRBV15 to TRBJ1-2, with 10 bases aligning to TRBD1. The CDR3 has 15 amino acids. V lost 6 bases, J lost 4 bases, and 8 bases stayed unmatched. CDR1 is LNHNV and CDR2 is YYDKDF in the germline V gene (reference sequence). CDR3 sequence: CATRPKGQGLYGYTF. The DNA for the CDR3 is TGTGCCACCAGACCGAAGGGACAGGGGCTCTATGGCTACACCTTC.

V usage is TRBV7-6 and J usage is TRBJ2-5, with a weak D call TRBD2 (6 bases). The V end was cut by 1 base, the J end by 4 bases, with 7 bases between. The CDR3 consists of 13 residues. The V gene's germline CDR1 is SGHVS and CDR2 FNYEAQ. The CDR3 bases are TGTGCCAGCAGCTTAGTGGGGGGAGAGACCCAGTACTTC. Protein sequence: CASSLVGGETQYF.

The rearrangement uses TRBV5-1 and TRBJ2-3; 13 bases map to TRBD2. The CDR3 has 16 residues. With V trimmed by 5 bases and J by 2 bases, 5 bases remained unmatched. CDR1 is SGHRS and CDR2 is YFSETQ in the germline V gene. The DNA for the CDR3 is TGCGCCAGCAGACCTGGACTAGCGGGAGCCACAGATACGCAGTATTTT. Translating gives CASRPGLAGATDTQYF.

V gene TRBV30 combines with J gene TRBJ1-2; D unclear. This CDR3 is built from 14 residues. Germline CDR1 reads GTSNPN; CDR2 reads SVGIG (reference sequence). V was shortened by 5 bases and J by 2 bases, with 15 bases between the two germline ends. The CDR3 coding sequence is TGTGCCTGGGCCAGAGGTGGCCCCAACTATGGCTACACCTTC. Protein: CAWARGGPNYGYTF. The full variable domain, in which reference TRBV30 and TRBJ1-2 provide the parts outside the CDR3, is SQTIHQWPATLVQPVGSPLSLECTVEGTSNPNLYWYRQAAGRGLQLLFYSVGIGQISSEVPQNLSASRPQDRQFILSSKKLLLSDSGFYLCAWARGGPNYGYTFGSGTRLTVV.

V is TRBV27 and J is TRBJ2-7; 12 positions match TRBD2. The V gene's germline CDR1 is MNHEY and CDR2 SMNVEV (reference sequence). With 6 bases clipped from V and 3 bases from J, the junction kept 6 bases outside the gene matches. The CDR3 has 15 residues. The CDR3: CASRRQLAGGYEQYF. For the CDR3, the DNA is TGTGCCAGCAGAAGACAACTAGCGGGGGGCTACGAGCAGTACTTC.

CDR3: CASTLAATSYNEQFF. CDR3 bases: TGCGCCAGTACCCTAGCGGCGACCTCCTACAATGAGCAGTTCTTC. The gene calls are TRBV5-1 and TRBJ2-1; the match to TRBD2 covers 7 bases. Trimming at V came to 8 bases and at J to 0 bases, leaving 8 bases not matched to a gene. Per germline, CDR1 SGHRS and CDR2 YFSETQ. CDR3 length: 15 amino acids.

J is TRBJ2-5 and V is TRBV11-3; maybe TRBD2 (6 bases). The CDR3 covers 15 residues. Germline V gene lookup returns CDR1 SGHNT and CDR2 YENEEA. V was pared by 1 base and J by 5 bases, with 14 bases between. CDR3: CASSLASSVLETQYF. The CDR3, as DNA: TGTGCCAGCAGCTTAGCCTCTAGCGTCCTGGAGACCCAGTACTTC. Full variable domain (remainder filled in from reference TRBV11-3 and TRBJ2-5): EAGVVQSPRYKIIEKKQPVAFWCNPISGHNTLYWYLQNLGQGPELLIRYENEEAVDDSQLPKDRFSAERLKGVDSTLKIQPAELGDSAVYLCASSLASSVLETQYFGPGTRLLVL.

This chain uses TRBV2 with TRBJ1-6; the D is unclear. In germline, CDR1 is SNHLY, CDR2 FYNNEI. CDR3 size: 15 residues. Deletions cut 4 bases from V and 8 bases from J, with 15 bases between. As DNA, the CDR3 is TGTGCCAGCAGTGGGAACGTGGGCCCATATTCACCCCTCCACTTT. Protein product: CASSGNVGPYSPLHF. Full variable domain (missing parts from reference TRBV2 and TRBJ1-6): EPEVTQTPSHQVTQMGQEVILRCVPISNHLYFYWYRQILGQKVEFLVSFYNNEISEKSEIFDDQFSVERPDGSNFTLKIRSTKLEDSAMYFCASSGNVGPYSPLHFGNGTRLTVT.

The chain has TRBV7-9 and TRBJ1-2, with 8 bases fitting TRBD1. CDR1 SEHNR and CDR2 FQNEAQ come from the germline V gene (reference sequence). The length of the CDR3 is 14 residues. Trimming at V came to 4 bases and at J to 4 bases, leaving 5 bases not matched to a gene. The CDR3 loop is CASSSRTGGYGYTF. In nucleotides, the CDR3 is TGTGCCAGCAGCTCGAGAACAGGGGGCTATGGCTACACCTTC. The full variable domain, in which reference TRBV7-9 and TRBJ1-2 provide the parts outside the CDR3, is DTGVSQNPRHKITKRGQNVTFRCDPISEHNRLYWYRQTLGQGPEFLTYFQNEAQLEKSRLLSDRFSAERPKGSFSTLEIQRTEQGDSAMYLCASSSRTGGYGYTFGSGTRLTVV.

This sequence joins TRBV21-1 and TRBJ1-2; no check of the table's D call, TRBD1, against the DNA was made. TRBV21-1 has pseudogene status. This CDR3 has 13 residues. The CDR3 DNA follows: TGTGCCAGCACCCCGGACAGGGATCATGGCTACACCTTC. It specifies CASTPDRDHGYTF.

V gene TRBV5-4 combines with J gene TRBJ1-4; 8 nucleotides match TRBD1. Germline V lookup: CDR1 SGHNT, CDR2 YYREEE (reference sequence). This CDR3 contains 15 residues. Trimming took 3 bases from V and 8 from J; bases not matched to a gene: 9. The CDR3 here is CASSSNSGGEEKLFF. The DNA for the CDR3 is TGTGCCAGCAGCTCGAACTCAGGGGGCGAGGAAAAACTGTTTTTT.

V gene TRBV10-3 combines with J gene TRBJ2-7; possibly TRBD1 for D (6 bases). Germline lookup yields CDR1 ENHRY and CDR2 SYGVKD. The ends were cut back, 8 bases at V and 0 bases at J, with 11 bases in the middle. The CDR3 spans 13 residues. CDR3 protein: CAIGGKGSYEQYF. The CDR3 DNA reads as TGTGCCATCGGGGGCAAGGGCTCCTACGAGCAGTACTTC.

V is TRBV18 and J is TRBJ1-3, with D possibly TRBD1 on 5 matching bases. Trimming pared 0 bases from V and 4 bases from J, leaving 7 bases between. Germline CDR1 KGHSH, CDR2 LQKENI. This CDR3 comprises 14 residues. The CDR3 loop reads CASSPPGGGNTIYF. CDR3 DNA sequence: TGTGCCAGCTCACCACCGGGGGGAGGAAACACCATATATTTT.

The rearrangement links TRBV7-2 to TRBJ2-1, with TRBD2 matching over 9 bases. The CDR3 consists of 15 residues. V shed 5 bases and J 0 bases; nucleotides not matched to a gene: 2. CDR1 and CDR2 (germline): SGHTA, FQGNSA. CDR3 sequence (DNA): TGTGCCAGCAGCACGACTAGCGGCTCCTACAATGAGCAGTTCTTC. It yields the protein CASSTTSGSYNEQFF.

J is TRBJ2-1 and V is TRBV7-3; TRBD1 matches at 7 bases. Per germline, CDR1 SGHTA and CDR2 FQGTGA. V lost 5 bases to trimming and J lost 10 bases; unmatched junction nucleotides: 8. The CDR3 spans 13 residues. The DNA of the CDR3 is TGTGCCAGCAGCACCAACAGGGGTCAGGAGCAGTTCTTC. Translation: CASSTNRGQEQFF.

J is TRBJ1-5 and V is TRBV18; D call uncertain. CDR1 is KGHSH and CDR2 is LQKENI in the germline V gene. CDR3 length equals 14 residues. V dropped 5 bases and J dropped 0 bases, with 8 bases sitting between them. In DNA form, the CDR3 reads TGTGCCAGCTCAGCAGGAGGTAGCAATCAGCCCCAGCATTTT. Its translation: CASSAGGSNQPQHF. The variable domain in full, completed from reference TRBV18 and TRBJ1-5, reads NAGVMQNPRHLVRRRGQEARLRCSPMKGHSHVYWYRQLPEEGLKFMVYLQKENIIDESGMPKERFSAEFPKEGPSILRIQQVVRGDSAAYFCASSAGGSNQPQHFGDGTRLSIL.